This entry concerns a single TCR beta chain. The sample is drawn from a study of T-cell reconstitution after alpha-beta-depleted transplantation in children. Construction of the TCRbeta library involved unique molecular identifiers. MiXCR, applied by TCRdb to the PCR reads, yields one record per CDR3 protein. Of about 610,000 distinct CDR3 sequences in the sample, roughly a tenth were seen once. This CDR3 is 13 amino acids long. Germline CDR1 SGHTA, CDR2 FQGTGA. V was shortened by 5 bases and J by 4 bases, with 11 bases between the two germline ends. This sample comprised PBMCs from the stem cell graft donor, obtained from the stem cell graft. V and J are TRBV7-3 and TRBJ1-1; a weak D match, TRBD1 (6 bases). The clonotype comes from a human donor who donated a stem cell graft to a child with acute myeloid leukemia. As DNA, the CDR3 is TGTGCCAGCAGCGTACAGGGCCCCACTGAAGCTTTCTTT. This sequence encodes CASSVQGPTEAFF.